The rows below give T cell receptor beta chains drawn from one sample of a study of blood T cell repertoires in COVID-19. The repertoire was sequenced with immunoSEQ multiplex PCR; TCRdb's copy has only in-frame clones and lacks some. Among some 170,000 clones listed, more than 65% were seen once. What was sequenced was PBMCs or T cells enriched from blood (not recorded which). The receptor set was obtained from a man aged 50-60 years who had recovered from COVID-19. The CDR3 runs from the conserved cysteine through the conserved F or W. The D gene is left open where the match is weak.

J gene: TRBJ1-5
D gene: -
CDR3 length: 14
V gene: TRBV5-1
CDR3 protein: CASSLDAGNQPQHF
CDR3 DNA: TGCGCCAGCAGCTTGGACGCCGGTAATCAGCCCCAGCATTTT

J gene: TRBJ1-2
D gene: TRBD1
CDR3 length: 15
V gene: TRBV6-5
CDR3 protein: CASSPGQASKYGYTF
CDR3 DNA: TGTGCCAGCAGCCCGGGACAGGCAAGCAAGTATGGCTACACCTTC

J gene: TRBJ2-3
D gene: TRBD2
CDR3 length: 16
V gene: TRBV29-1
CDR3 protein: CSVAGLAGGSTDTQYF
CDR3 DNA: TGCAGCGTTGCTGGACTAGCGGGGGGGAGCACAGATACGCAGTATTTT

J gene: TRBJ2-2
D gene: -
CDR3 length: 14
V gene: TRBV7-3
CDR3 protein: CASSPGDVTGELFF
CDR3 DNA: TGTGCCAGCAGCCCAGGGGATGTCACCGGGGAGCTGTTTTTT

J gene: TRBJ1-4
D gene: -
CDR3 length: 14
V gene: TRBV15
CDR3 protein: CATSRDLGVEKLFF
CDR3 DNA: TGTGCCACCAGCAGAGATCTCGGGGTAGAAAAACTGTTTTTT

J gene: TRBJ2-2
D gene: TRBD2
CDR3 length: 18
V gene: TRBV5-1
CDR3 protein: CASSLDRTSGGVAGELFF
CDR3 DNA: TGCGCCAGCAGCCTGGACCGGACTAGCGGGGGGGTCGCCGGGGAGCTGTTTTTT

J gene: TRBJ1-6
D gene: -
CDR3 length: 13
V gene: TRBV6-5
CDR3 protein: CASSPRRDSPLHF
CDR3 DNA: TGTGCCAGCAGTCCCCGCAGGGATTCACCCCTCCACTTT

J gene: TRBJ2-1
D gene: -
CDR3 length: 19
V gene: TRBV5-1
CDR3 protein: CASSFRVDPVSSSYNEQFF
CDR3 DNA: TGCGCCAGCAGCTTTCGGGTCGACCCCGTATCGAGCTCCTACAATGAGCAGTTCTTC

J gene: TRBJ2-5
D gene: -
CDR3 length: 14
V gene: TRBV5-1
CDR3 protein: CASAPGAGRETQYF
CDR3 DNA: TGCGCCAGCGCCCCCGGGGCGGGGAGGGAGACCCAGTACTTC

J gene: TRBJ1-1
D gene: -
CDR3 length: 13
V gene: TRBV10-3
CDR3 protein: CAISVLSGDEAFF
CDR3 DNA: TGTGCCATCAGTGTACTGTCAGGTGATGAAGCTTTCTTT

J gene: TRBJ1-6
D gene: -
CDR3 length: 12
V gene: TRBV5-4
CDR3 protein: CASSQNNSPLHF
CDR3 DNA: TGTGCCAGCAGCCAAAATAATTCACCCCTCCACTTT